The 20 T cell receptor beta chains reported below all come from one sample, sequenced in a study of blood T cell repertoires in COVID-19. Profiled with immunoSEQ multiplex PCR; TCRdb holds only in-frame clones, not every one. The sample has roughly 250,000 clones; roughly 84% are singletons. The specimen was peripheral blood. All receptors derive from a human donor with COVID-19, enrolled during active disease. The donor label of this sample is uncertain.

A single count supports this clone. The chain carries TRBV5-1 and TRBJ1-1, with 9 bases identical to TRBD1. Germline lookup yields CDR1 SGHRS and CDR2 YFSETQ. The V gene end was trimmed by 4 bases and the J gene end by 2 bases; junction bases not matched to a gene: 6. CDR3 length: 15 amino acids. CDR3 DNA sequence: TGCGCCAGCAGCCAGGAACAGGGGGCTAACACTGAAGCTTTCTTT. It encodes CASSQEQGANTEAFF.

V is TRBV6-2 or TRBV6-3 and J is TRBJ2-3; 11 bases align to TRBD2. V dropped 6 bases and J dropped 3; count of bases not matched to a gene: 20. Germline lookup yields CDR1 MNHEY and CDR2 SVGEGT. The CDR3 extends over 20 amino acids. The CDR3 spells CASSRNILAGAPLTTDTQYF. The CDR3 DNA follows: TGTGCCAGCAGCCGCAATATACTAGCGGGAGCCCCCTTAACGACAGATACGCAGTATTTT.

V gene TRBV19 combines with J gene TRBJ1-5; a weak D match, TRBD1 (5 bases). Germline V gives CDR1 LNHDA, CDR2 SQIVND (reference sequence). V dropped 6 bases and J dropped 2 bases, with 14 bases sitting between them. The CDR3 covers 15 residues. Written as DNA, the CDR3 is TGTGCCAGTAGGGTCTGGGGCCAGGGCAATCAGCCCCAGCATTTT. Translated, it gives CASRVWGQGNQPQHF.

Written as DNA, the CDR3 is TGCAGCACACCCGGGACAGGGCTAGCAGATACGCAGTATTTT. Translating gives CSTPGTGLADTQYF. The chain has TRBV29-1 and TRBJ2-3; 9 bases map to TRBD1. V was clipped by 8 bases and J by 4 bases; unmatched bases: 10. CDR1 and CDR2 (germline): SQVTM, ANQGSEA. The CDR3 spans 14 residues.

The chain employs TRBV18 and TRBJ1-1; possibly TRBD1 for D (5 bases). CDR1 and CDR2 (germline): KGHSH, LQKENI. The CDR3 sequence is 15 residues long. V was pared by 3 bases and J by 0 bases, with 11 bases between. DNA of the CDR3: TGTGCCAGCTCACCCTTGACAGAAATGAACACTGAAGCTTTCTTT. Translated: CASSPLTEMNTEAFF.

The chain combines TRBV5-1 with TRBJ1-2, with TRBD1 matching 9 bases. The CDR3 length is 15 residues. The germline V gene encodes CDR1 SGHRS and CDR2 YFSETQ. The V segment lost 5 bases and the J segment 0 bases; nucleotides outside the gene matches: 5. The CDR3 loop reads CASRRTGATNYGYTF. CDR3 nucleotide sequence: TGCGCCAGCAGACGGACAGGGGCGACTAACTATGGCTACACCTTC.

The rearrangement joins TRBV9 to TRBJ1-1; 8 positions agree with TRBD1. Germline assignment: CDR1 SGDLS and CDR2 YYNGEE. Trimming removed 0 bases from V and 0 bases from J; junction bases left unmatched: 7. This CDR3 has 17 amino acids. As DNA, the CDR3 is TGTGCCAGCAGCGTAGGACCCAGGGACAGGATGAACACTGAAGCTTTCTTT. It specifies CASSVGPRDRMNTEAFF.

This chain uses TRBV6-6 with TRBJ1-1, with D hard to call. This CDR3 has 13 amino acids. CDR1 is MNHNY and CDR2 is SVGAGI in the germline V gene (reference sequence). The ends were cut back, 6 bases at V and 8 bases at J, with 16 bases in the middle. The CDR3 region is CASSSNTVSEAFF. The CDR3 nucleotides are TGTGCCAGCAGCTCAAACACCGTTTCCGAAGCTTTCTTT.

The chain recombines TRBV7-3 with TRBJ2-2; the D gene is possibly TRBD2 (5 bases). Trimming pared 8 bases from V and 1 base from J, leaving 11 bases between. This CDR3 contains 14 residues. Germline CDR1 SGHTA, CDR2 FQGTGA. CDR3 sequence: CASHGGGNTGELFF. In DNA form, the CDR3 reads TGTGCCAGCCATGGAGGAGGGAACACCGGGGAGCTGTTTTTT.

This chain uses TRBV30 with TRBJ1-2; maybe TRBD1 (5 bases). V was trimmed by 1 base and J by 8 bases, leaving 11 bases between them. There are 12 residues in the CDR3. In germline, CDR1 is GTSNPN, CDR2 SVGIG (reference sequence). The CDR3 is CAWSGRQGGYTF. In DNA form, the CDR3 reads TGTGCCTGGAGTGGTCGTCAGGGAGGCTACACCTTC.

In nucleotides, the CDR3 is TGTGCCAGCAGCGCCAACCAGGGTACAGGGGGAGAGACCCAGTACTTC. The encoded protein is CASSANQGTGGETQYF. J is TRBJ2-5 and V is TRBV2; 8 nucleotides agree with TRBD1. Germline CDR1 and CDR2: SNHLY and FYNNEI. This CDR3 has 16 residues. Trimming at V came to 6 bases and at J to 4 bases, leaving 13 bases not matched to a gene.

The chain links TRBV27 to TRBJ1-6; maybe TRBD1 (6 bases). Germline CDR1 reads MNHEY; CDR2 reads SMNVEV (reference sequence). The CDR3 consists of 12 residues. The V end lost 7 bases, the J end lost 7 bases, and 8 bases lay between the germline ends. CDR3 sequence reads: CASKTGNSPLHF. The CDR3, as DNA: TGTGCCAGCAAGACAGGCAATTCACCCCTCCACTTT.

The table lists this clone with a few counts. Within the sample, other DNA sequences also encode this same CDR3. In DNA form, the CDR3 reads TGTGCCAGCAGTTTAAGGGGCAGGGGGAATCAGCCCCAGCATTTT. Its translation is CASSLRGRGNQPQHF. The V gene is TRBV28, the J gene TRBJ1-5, with 7 nucleotides matching TRBD1. This CDR3 is built from 15 residues. CDR1 MDHEN and CDR2 SYDVKM come from the germline V gene. Losses at the gene ends were 2 bases for V and 4 bases for J; bases not matched to a gene: 5.

This sequence joins TRBV2 and TRBJ2-2, with 9 bases aligning to TRBD2. CDR3 length: 15 residues. Germline trimming cut 8 bases from V and 0 bases from J; bases unmatched to any gene: 4. Germline V CDR1 and CDR2: SNHLY, FYNNEI. The CDR3 sequence is CASGLARPNTGELFF. The CDR3 nucleotides are TGTGCCAGCGGACTAGCGAGACCGAACACCGGGGAGCTGTTTTTT.

The chain has TRBV12-5 and TRBJ1-2; TRBD1 aligns across 7 bases. The J segment lost 6 bases and the V segment lost 5 bases, leaving 18 bases of the junction unmatched. The CDR3 contains 17 residues. Germline V gene lookup returns CDR1 LGHNT and CDR2 FRNRAP. CDR3 in amino acids: CASGMTTGMLAVDGYTF. For the CDR3, the DNA is TGTGCTAGTGGTATGACGACAGGGATGTTGGCAGTGGATGGCTACACCTTC.

The V and J genes are TRBV11-2 and TRBJ2-7, with a possible D match to TRBD1 (6 bases). Germline values: CDR1 SGHAT, CDR2 FQNNGV. V was pared by 2 bases and J by 4 bases, with 15 bases between. The length of the CDR3 is 15 residues. CDR3 sequence: CASSLTGSEEYEQYF. For the CDR3, the DNA is TGTGCCAGCAGCTTAACAGGGTCGGAAGAGTACGAGCAGTACTTC.

This clone was counted between two and nine times. This chain links TRBV28 with TRBJ2-7, with 7 bases lining up with TRBD2. V lost 6 bases to trimming and J lost 4 bases; unmatched junction nucleotides: 12. The CDR3 is 15 amino acids. In germline, CDR1 is MDHEN, CDR2 SYDVKM. CDR3 DNA sequence: TGTGCCAGCAGCTTCCCCGGGAGGAATAAATACGAGCAGTACTTC. It is translated as CASSFPGRNKYEQYF.

This chain uses TRBV2 with TRBJ2-7; 7 bases line up with TRBD1. The J segment lost 1 base and the V segment lost 8 bases, leaving 11 bases of the junction unmatched. Germline CDR1 is SNHLY and CDR2 is FYNNEI. The CDR3 has 15 amino acids. The CDR3 sequence is CASHSDRDSSYEQYF. The CDR3 DNA sequence: TGTGCCAGCCATAGCGACCGGGACAGTTCCTACGAGCAGTACTTC. Looking up the rest from reference TRBV2 and TRBJ2-7 gives the full variable domain: EPEVTQTPSHQVTQMGQEVILRCVPISNHLYFYWYRQILGQKVEFLVSFYNNEISEKSEIFDDQFSVERPDGSNFTLKIRSTKLEDSAMYFCASHSDRDSSYEQYFGPGTRLTVT.

The rearrangement uses TRBV25-1 and TRBJ1-4; tentative D call: TRBD1 (5 bases). From germline, CDR1 is MGHDK and CDR2 SYGVNS. Between the trimmed V and J ends, which lost 6 bases and 0 bases, there was a span of 8 bases. CDR3 length: 14 amino acids. The CDR3 loop is CASRQDATNEKLFF. In nucleotides, the CDR3 is TGTGCCAGCAGACAGGACGCAACTAATGAAAAACTGTTTTTT.

V gene TRBV6-1 combines with J gene TRBJ1-2; TRBD1 matches at 8 bases. CDR1 and CDR2 (germline): MNHNS, SASEGT. The CDR3 has 15 residues. V lost 2 bases, J lost 4 bases, and 6 bases stayed unmatched. The CDR3 DNA reads as TGTGCCAGCAGTGAATATAGGACAGGGAGCTATGGCTACACCTTC. This encodes CASSEYRTGSYGYTF.